This T cell receptor (beta chain) originates from a study of T cell responses to AZD1222 COVID-19 vaccine. Method: immunoSEQ multiplex PCR; TCRdb's copy keeps in-frame clones and lacks some. This table holds tens of thousands of clones, about 90% found once. With respect to this clone: No antigen is known for it.

Findings and limits, study-wide: Across spike, vaccine-associated CD4 TCRs were found, dominant at 160-218 and 743-854. Reports indicate that nearly half of spike-specific TCRs are directed at unmutated variant regions. The study sampled repertoires only after the peak T cell response.

CDR3 length: 15 amino acids. Trimming removed 0 bases at V and 5 bases at J, with 9 bases between. Germline V gene lookup returns CDR1 SGHDT and CDR2 YYEEEE. V and J are TRBV5-6 and TRBJ1-6, with D possibly matching TRBD1 (5 bases). The source of this sequence is an adult in good health. The sequencing here drew on peripheral blood, taken on day 0 of AZD1222 vaccination. The CDR3 protein is CASSLGGPDNSPLHF. In nucleotides, the CDR3 is TGTGCCAGCAGCTTGGGGGGACCCGATAATTCACCCCTCCACTTT.